This T cell receptor (beta chain) was sequenced during a study of Ad26.COV2.S vaccination and SARS-CoV-2 variants (dated by TCRdb to the early 2020s). General notes on the study: Vaccine-arm donors were drawn from COV1001, a multicentre, randomized, double-blind, placebo-controlled phase I-IIa trial of Ad26.COV2.S in healthy adults. Ad26.COV2.S was given intramuscularly at 5x10^10 or 1x10^11 viral particles, as a single shot or as two shots 56 days apart. TCRbeta repertoire sequencing served as the tool for gauging how specific and how broad the SARS-CoV-2-reactive T cell receptors were following Ad26.COV2.S vaccination. The TCR-sequenced set comprised about 32 samples: approximately 19 Ad26.COV2.S vaccine recipients, 5 placebo recipients and 8 SARS-CoV-2 convalescent individuals. Participants in the trial were split at random into five groups of five each, receiving low-dose or high-dose Ad26.COV2.S once or twice, or else placebo on both occasions. Throughout the experiments and outcome assessment, investigators stayed blinded to trial group allocation. Points the paper makes about the study in general: Comparing responses between vaccine doses or regimens was not something the study was powered to do. Substantial breadth of spike-specific CD8+ and CD4+ T cell responses was reported after vaccination. Higher spike-specific TCR breadth was observed in Ad26.COV2.S recipients than in placebo recipients (P = 0.0014). The authors noted that total T cell responses may have been underestimated by the TCR breadth and depth analyses. Vaccine and placebo recipients had similar non-spike TCR breadth, a finding consistent with the vaccine containing only spike.

Points on this clone: The clone's antigen remains unknown. Within one base of it there is no much larger clone, and no base qualities were kept.

The immunoSEQ Assay was used to sequence TCRbeta CDR3 regions. After extraction, genomic DNA underwent amplification by bias-controlled multiplex PCR, followed by high-throughput sequencing. In the paper's pipeline: To quantify the absolute abundance of every unique TCRbeta CDR3 region, sequences were collapsed and filtered. T cell fraction was estimated by normalization of TCRbeta template counts to usable DNA, with usable DNA being measured through amplification of reference genes present in all nucleated cells. Repertoire TCRs were annotated as SARS-CoV-2-specific by exact matching of V gene, CDR3 amino acid sequence and J gene to a known reactive TCR set. The reference SARS-CoV-2 TCR set was derived from MIRA and filtered for enrichment in COVID-19-positive ImmuneCODE repertoires, a step that removed public or cross-reactive TCRs. Using the MIRA antigens, annotated TCRs were further analysed by specific ORF or by position within an ORF. Breadth was defined as annotated unique rearrangements over total unique productive rearrangements; depth was the summed frequency of those rearrangements. Group comparisons of TCR breadth used two-sided Wilcoxon rank-sum tests. The source is immuneACCESS, and TCRdb retained only in-frame sequences with V and J called. Part of the clones is not carried over; for the studies checked, unresolved V genes explain less than half of this, and the remainder is unexplained. That table furnishes V, J and clone size, whereas the DNA furnished D and trimming. The sample profile shows around 320,000 clones; around 84% of them were found once. The ten largest clones capture less than 2% of the sample.

The sample's treatment or condition, from its label and the paper: 15 to 20 received Ad26.COV2.S at low or high dose, single or two shots; several received placebo; per-sample allocation not given. Repertoires of vaccine and placebo recipients were sequenced from samples collected on day 63 after the first injection. Between 29 July and 7 August 2020, Cohort 1b enrolled fewer than 30 adults aged 18-55 years at one site in Boston, USA. Ad26.COV2.S was a replication-incompetent adenovirus type 26 vector expressing a prefusion-stabilized SARS-CoV-2 spike protein from the original Wuhan strain. The CDR3 sequence holds 15 residues, the cysteine and phenylalanine included. CDR3 DNA only is kept here, 45 bases in frame from base 1. The germline V gene encodes CDR1 LGHNA and CDR2 YSLEER. The germline V and J ends show losses of 4 bases and 7 bases respectively, and no gene match explains 10 bases of the junction.

The starting material was peripheral blood, obtained in a trial of Ad26.COV2.S vaccine versus placebo. The sequence is built from TRBV4-3 and TRBJ1-2; 9 nucleotides in the junction match TRBD1. The clonotype comes from a person aged 18-60 years who received the Ad26.COV2.S COVID-19 vaccine or a placebo. DNA sequence: TGCGCCAGCAGCCGCCTCGGGACAGGGACTGGTGGCTACACCTTC. It specifies CASSRLGTGTGGYTF.